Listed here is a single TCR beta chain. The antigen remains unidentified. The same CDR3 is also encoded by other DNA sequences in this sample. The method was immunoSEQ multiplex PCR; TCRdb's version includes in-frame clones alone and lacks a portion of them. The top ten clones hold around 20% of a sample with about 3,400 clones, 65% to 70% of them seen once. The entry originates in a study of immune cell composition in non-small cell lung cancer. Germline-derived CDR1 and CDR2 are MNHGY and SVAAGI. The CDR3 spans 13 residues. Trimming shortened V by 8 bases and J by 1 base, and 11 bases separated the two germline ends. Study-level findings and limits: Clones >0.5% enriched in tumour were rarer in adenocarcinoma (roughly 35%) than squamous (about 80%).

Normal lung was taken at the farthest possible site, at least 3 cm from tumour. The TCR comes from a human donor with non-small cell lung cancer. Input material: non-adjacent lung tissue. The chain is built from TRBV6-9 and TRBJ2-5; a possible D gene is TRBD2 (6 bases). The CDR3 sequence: CASPGESQETQYF. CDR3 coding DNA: TGTGCCAGCCCGGGGGAGAGCCAAGAGACCCAGTACTTC.